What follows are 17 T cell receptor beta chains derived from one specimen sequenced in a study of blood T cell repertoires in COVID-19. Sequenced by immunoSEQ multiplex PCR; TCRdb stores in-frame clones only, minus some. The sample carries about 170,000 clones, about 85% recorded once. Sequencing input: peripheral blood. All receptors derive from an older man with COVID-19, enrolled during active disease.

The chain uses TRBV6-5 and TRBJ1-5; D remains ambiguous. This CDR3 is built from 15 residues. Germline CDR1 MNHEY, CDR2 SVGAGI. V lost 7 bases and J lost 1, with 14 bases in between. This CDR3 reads CASIPRAGSNQPQHF. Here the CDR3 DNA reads TGTGCCAGCATCCCTCGGGCGGGGAGCAATCAGCCCCAGCATTTT.

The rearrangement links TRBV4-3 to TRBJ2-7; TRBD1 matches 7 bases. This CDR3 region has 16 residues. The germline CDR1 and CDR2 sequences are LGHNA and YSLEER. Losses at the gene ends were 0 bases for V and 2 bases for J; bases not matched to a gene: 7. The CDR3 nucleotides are TGCGCCAGCAGCCAAGAATCGCGACAGGGTCCCTACGAGCAGTACTTC. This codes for CASSQESRQGPYEQYF.

The DNA for the CDR3 is TGTGCCAGCAGCTTAACGGGGGGACAGGGGAACACTGAAGCTTTCTTT. It translates to CASSLTGGQGNTEAFF. The chain employs TRBV7-3 and TRBJ1-1, with 9 bases that match TRBD1. Germline V gene sequence: CDR1 SGHTA, CDR2 FQGTGA. This CDR3 has 16 amino acids. The ends lost 0 bases at V and 1 base at J; junction bases unmatched: 3. Looking up the rest from reference TRBV7-3 and TRBJ1-1 gives the full variable domain: GAGVSQTPSNKVTEKGKYVELRCDPISGHTALYWYRQSLGQGPEFLIYFQGTGAADDSGLPNDRFFAVRPEGSVSTLKIQRTERGDSAVYLCASSLTGGQGNTEAFFGQGTRLTVV.

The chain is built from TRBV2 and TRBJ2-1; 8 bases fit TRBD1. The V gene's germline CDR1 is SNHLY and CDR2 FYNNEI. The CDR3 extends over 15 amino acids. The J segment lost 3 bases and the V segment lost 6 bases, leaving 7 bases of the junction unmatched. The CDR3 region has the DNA TGTGCCAGCAGGGATCAGGGGGCGAACTACAATGAGCAGTTCTTC. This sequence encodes CASRDQGANYNEQFF.

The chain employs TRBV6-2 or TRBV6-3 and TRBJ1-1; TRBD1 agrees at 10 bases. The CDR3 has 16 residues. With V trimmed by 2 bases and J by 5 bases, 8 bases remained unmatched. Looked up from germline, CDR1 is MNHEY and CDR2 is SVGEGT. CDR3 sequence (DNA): TGTGCCAGCAGTTACGGCCCGGGACAGGGGAATACTGAAGCTTTCTTT. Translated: CASSYGPGQGNTEAFF.

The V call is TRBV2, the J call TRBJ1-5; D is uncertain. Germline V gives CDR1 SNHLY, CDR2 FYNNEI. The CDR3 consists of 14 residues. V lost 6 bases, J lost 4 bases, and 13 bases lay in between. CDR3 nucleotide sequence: TGTGCCAGCAGGCTAGAGACGGGGAATCAGCCCCAGCATTTT. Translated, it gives CASRLETGNQPQHF. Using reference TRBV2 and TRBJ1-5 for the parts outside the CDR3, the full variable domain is EPEVTQTPSHQVTQMGQEVILRCVPISNHLYFYWYRQILGQKVEFLVSFYNNEISEKSEIFDDQFSVERPDGSNFTLKIRSTKLEDSAMYFCASRLETGNQPQHFGDGTRLSIL.

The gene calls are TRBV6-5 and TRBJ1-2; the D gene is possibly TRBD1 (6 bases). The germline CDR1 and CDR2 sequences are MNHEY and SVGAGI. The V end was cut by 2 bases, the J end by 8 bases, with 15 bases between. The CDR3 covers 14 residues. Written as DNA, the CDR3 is TGTGCCAGCAGTTACGGGGGGGCGCCGGACGGCTACACCTTC. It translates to CASSYGGAPDGYTF.

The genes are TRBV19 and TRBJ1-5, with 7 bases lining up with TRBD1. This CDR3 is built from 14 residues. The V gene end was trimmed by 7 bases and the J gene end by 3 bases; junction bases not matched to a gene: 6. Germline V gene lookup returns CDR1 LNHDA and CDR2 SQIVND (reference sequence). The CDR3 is CASTPDRYNQPQHF. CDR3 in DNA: TGTGCCAGTACCCCGGACAGGTACAATCAGCCCCAGCATTTT.

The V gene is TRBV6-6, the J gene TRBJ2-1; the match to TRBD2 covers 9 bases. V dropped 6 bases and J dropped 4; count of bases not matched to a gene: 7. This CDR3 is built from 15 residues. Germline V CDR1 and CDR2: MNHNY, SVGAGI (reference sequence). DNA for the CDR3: TGTGCCAGCAGCCCAAGCGGGGGGACATACAATGAGCAGTTCTTC. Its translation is CASSPSGGTYNEQFF.

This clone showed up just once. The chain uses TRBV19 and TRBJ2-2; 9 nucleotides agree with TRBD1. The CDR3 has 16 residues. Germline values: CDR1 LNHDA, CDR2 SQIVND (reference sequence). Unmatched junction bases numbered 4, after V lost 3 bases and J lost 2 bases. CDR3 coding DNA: TGTGCCAGTAGTATGAGGGACAGGGCCAACACCGGGGAGCTGTTTTTT. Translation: CASSMRDRANTGELFF. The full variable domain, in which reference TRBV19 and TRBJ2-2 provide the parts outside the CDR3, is DGGITQSPKYLFRKEGQNVTLSCEQNLNHDAMYWYRQDPGQGLRLIYYSQIVNDFQKGDIAEGYSVSREKKESFPLTVTSAQKNPTAFYLCASSMRDRANTGELFFGEGSRLTVL.

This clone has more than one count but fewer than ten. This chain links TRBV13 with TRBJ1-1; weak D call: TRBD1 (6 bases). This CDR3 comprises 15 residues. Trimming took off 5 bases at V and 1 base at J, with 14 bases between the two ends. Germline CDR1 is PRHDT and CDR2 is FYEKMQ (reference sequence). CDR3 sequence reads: CASSPHRARNTEAFF. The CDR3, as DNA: TGTGCCAGCAGCCCGCACAGGGCTAGGAACACTGAAGCTTTCTTT. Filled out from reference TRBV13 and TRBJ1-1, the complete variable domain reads AAGVIQSPRHLIKEKRETATLKCYPIPRHDTVYWYQQGPGQDPQFLISFYEKMQSDKGSIPDRFSAQQFSDYHSELNMSSLELGDSALYFCASSPHRARNTEAFFGQGTRLTVV.

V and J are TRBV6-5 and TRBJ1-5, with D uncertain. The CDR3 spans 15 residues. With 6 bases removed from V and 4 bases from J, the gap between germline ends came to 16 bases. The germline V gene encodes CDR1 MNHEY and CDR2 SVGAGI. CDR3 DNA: TGTGCCAGCAGCGACATGGACGGGGAAAATCAGCCCCAGCATTTT. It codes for CASSDMDGENQPQHF.

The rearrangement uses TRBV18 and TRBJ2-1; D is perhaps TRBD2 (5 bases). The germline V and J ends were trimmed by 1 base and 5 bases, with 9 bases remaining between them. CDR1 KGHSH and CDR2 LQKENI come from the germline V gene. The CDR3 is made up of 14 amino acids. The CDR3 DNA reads TGTGCCAGCTCACCACAAACAGCGGACAATGAGCAGTTCTTC. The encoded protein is CASSPQTADNEQFF.

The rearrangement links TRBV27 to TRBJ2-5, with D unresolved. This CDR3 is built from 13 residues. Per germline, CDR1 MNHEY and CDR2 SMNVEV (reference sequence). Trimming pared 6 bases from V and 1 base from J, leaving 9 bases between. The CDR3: CASRRVSQETQYF. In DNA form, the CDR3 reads TGTGCCAGCAGGCGCGTATCCCAAGAGACCCAGTACTTC.

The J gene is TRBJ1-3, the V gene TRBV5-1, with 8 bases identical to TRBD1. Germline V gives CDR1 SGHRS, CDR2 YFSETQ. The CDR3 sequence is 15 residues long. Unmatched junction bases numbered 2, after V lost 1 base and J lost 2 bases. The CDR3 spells CASSLTTGAGNTIYF. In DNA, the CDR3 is TGCGCCAGCAGCTTGACGACAGGGGCTGGAAACACCATATATTTT.

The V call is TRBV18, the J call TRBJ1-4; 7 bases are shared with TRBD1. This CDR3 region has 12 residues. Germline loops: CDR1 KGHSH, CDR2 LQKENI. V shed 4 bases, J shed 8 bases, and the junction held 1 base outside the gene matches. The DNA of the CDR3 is TGTGCCAGCTCACAGGACAGGGAAAAACTGTTTTTT. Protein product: CASSQDREKLFF. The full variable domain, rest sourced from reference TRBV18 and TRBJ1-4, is NAGVMQNPRHLVRRRGQEARLRCSPMKGHSHVYWYRQLPEEGLKFMVYLQKENIIDESGMPKERFSAEFPKEGPSILRIQQVVRGDSAAYFCASSQDREKLFFGSGTQLSVL.

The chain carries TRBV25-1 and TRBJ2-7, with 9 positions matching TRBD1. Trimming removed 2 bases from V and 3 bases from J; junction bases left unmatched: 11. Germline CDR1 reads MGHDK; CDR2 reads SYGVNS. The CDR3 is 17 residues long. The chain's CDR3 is CASSEGPGQGYSYEQYF. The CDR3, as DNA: TGTGCCAGCAGTGAAGGGCCGGGACAGGGATATAGCTACGAGCAGTACTTC.